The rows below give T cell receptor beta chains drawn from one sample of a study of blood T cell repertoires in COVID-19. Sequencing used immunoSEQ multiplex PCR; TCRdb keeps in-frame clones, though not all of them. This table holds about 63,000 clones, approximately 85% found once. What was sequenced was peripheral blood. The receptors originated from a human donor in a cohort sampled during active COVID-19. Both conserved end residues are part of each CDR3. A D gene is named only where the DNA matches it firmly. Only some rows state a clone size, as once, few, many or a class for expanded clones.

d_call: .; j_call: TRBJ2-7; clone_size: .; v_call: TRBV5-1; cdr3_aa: CASSLAPGKEYEQYF; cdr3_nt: TGCGCCAGCAGCTTGGCCCCAGGGAAGGAGTACGAGCAGTACTTC
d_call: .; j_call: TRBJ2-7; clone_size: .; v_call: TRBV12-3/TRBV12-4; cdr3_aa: CASSLATRHTYF; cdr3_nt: TGTGCCAGCAGTTTAGCTACACGCCACACCTACTTC
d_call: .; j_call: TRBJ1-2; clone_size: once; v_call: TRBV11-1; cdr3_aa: CASSFEPTGNYGYTF; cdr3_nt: TGTGCCAGCAGCTTCGAGCCCACGGGGAATTATGGCTACACCTTC
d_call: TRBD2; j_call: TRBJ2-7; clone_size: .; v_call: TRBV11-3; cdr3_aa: CASSLGLAVEQYF; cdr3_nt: TGTGCCAGCAGCCTGGGACTAGCGGTCGAGCAGTACTTC
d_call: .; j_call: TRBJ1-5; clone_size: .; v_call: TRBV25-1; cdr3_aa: CASSEYGGLGQPQHF; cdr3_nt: TGTGCCAGCAGTGAATACGGGGGGTTGGGTCAGCCCCAGCATTTT
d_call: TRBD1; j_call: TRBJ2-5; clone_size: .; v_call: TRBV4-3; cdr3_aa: CASSVDRVETQYF; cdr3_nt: TGCGCCAGCAGCGTGGACAGGGTGGAGACCCAGTACTTC
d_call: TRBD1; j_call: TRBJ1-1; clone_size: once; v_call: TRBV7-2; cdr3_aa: CASSLAGTGSMNTEAFF; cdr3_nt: TGTGCCAGCAGCTTAGCGGGGACAGGGAGTATGAACACTGAAGCTTTCTTT
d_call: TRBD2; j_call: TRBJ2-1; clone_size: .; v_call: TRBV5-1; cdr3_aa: CASSSETSGRAKQFF; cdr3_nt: TGCGCCAGCAGCTCCGAGACTAGCGGGAGGGCCAAGCAGTTCTTC
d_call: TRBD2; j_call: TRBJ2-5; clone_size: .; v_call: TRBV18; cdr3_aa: CASSPPQAGEGETQYF; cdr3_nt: TGTGCCAGCTCACCACCCCAAGCGGGAGAGGGGGAGACCCAGTACTTC
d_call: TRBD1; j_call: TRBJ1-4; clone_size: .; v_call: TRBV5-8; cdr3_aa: CASSFFTGTGNEKLFF; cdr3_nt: TGTGCCAGCAGCTTCTTCACCGGGACAGGAAATGAAAAACTGTTTTTT
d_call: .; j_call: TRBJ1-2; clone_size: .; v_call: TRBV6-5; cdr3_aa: CASRLRGRDGYTF; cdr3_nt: TGTGCCAGCAGGCTGCGGGGGCGAGATGGCTACACCTTC
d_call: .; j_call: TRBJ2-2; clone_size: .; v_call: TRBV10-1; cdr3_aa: CASRGRLTGELFF; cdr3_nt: TGCGCCAGCAGAGGCAGGTTAACCGGGGAGCTGTTTTTT
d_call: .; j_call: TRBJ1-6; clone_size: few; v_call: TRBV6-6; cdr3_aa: CASSYHTSPLHF; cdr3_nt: TGTGCCAGCAGTTACCACACTTCACCCCTCCACTTT
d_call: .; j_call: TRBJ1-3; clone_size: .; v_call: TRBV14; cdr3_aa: CASSQDVRVPGNTIYF; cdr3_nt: TGTGCCAGCAGCCAAGATGTCAGGGTACCTGGAAACACCATATATTTT
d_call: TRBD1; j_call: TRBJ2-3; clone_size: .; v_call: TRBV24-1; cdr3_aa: CATSDPGQGHTQYF; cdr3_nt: TGTGCCACCAGTGACCCGGGACAGGGCCATACGCAGTATTTT
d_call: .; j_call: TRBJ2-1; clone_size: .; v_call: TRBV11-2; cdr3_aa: CASRYRGEQFF; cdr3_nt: TGTGCCAGCAGGTATAGAGGTGAGCAGTTCTTC
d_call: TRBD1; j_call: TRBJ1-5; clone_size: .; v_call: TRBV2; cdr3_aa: CASSQQGPGFPQHF; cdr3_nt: TGTGCCAGCAGTCAACAGGGGCCCGGGTTCCCCCAGCATTTT
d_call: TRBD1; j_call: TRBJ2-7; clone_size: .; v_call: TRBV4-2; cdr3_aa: CASSVRTGGNEQYF; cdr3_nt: TGTGCCAGCAGCGTTCGGACAGGGGGCAACGAGCAGTACTTC
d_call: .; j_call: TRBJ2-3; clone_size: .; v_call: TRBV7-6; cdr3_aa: CASSSSTDTQYF; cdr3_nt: TGTGCCAGCAGCTCTAGCACAGATACGCAGTATTTT
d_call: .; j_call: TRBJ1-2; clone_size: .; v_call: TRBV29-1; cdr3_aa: CSVRRDNYGYTF; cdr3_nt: TGCAGCGTTCGGCGGGATAACTATGGCTACACCTTC
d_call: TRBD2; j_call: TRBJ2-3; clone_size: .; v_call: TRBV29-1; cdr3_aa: CSVEDRREGPDTQYF; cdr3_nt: TGCAGCGTTGAAGACCGGCGGGAGGGCCCAGATACGCAGTATTTT
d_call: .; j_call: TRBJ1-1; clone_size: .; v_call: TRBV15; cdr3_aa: CATSRGDQVTEAFF; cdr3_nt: TGTGCCACCAGCAGGGGTGACCAGGTAACTGAAGCTTTCTTT
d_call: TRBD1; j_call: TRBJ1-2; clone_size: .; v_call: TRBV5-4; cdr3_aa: CASSSPSTGAGYGYTF; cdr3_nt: TGTGCCAGCAGCTCACCCTCGACAGGGGCGGGATATGGCTACACCTTC
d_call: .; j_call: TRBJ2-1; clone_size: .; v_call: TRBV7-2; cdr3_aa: CASTAGGSYNEQFF; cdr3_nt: TGTGCCAGCACCGCCGGGGGTTCCTACAATGAGCAGTTCTTC
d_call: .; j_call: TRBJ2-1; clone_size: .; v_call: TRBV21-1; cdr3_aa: CASTEGAVSYNEQFF; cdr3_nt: TGTGCCAGCACCGAGGGGGCTGTCTCCTACAATGAGCAGTTCTTC
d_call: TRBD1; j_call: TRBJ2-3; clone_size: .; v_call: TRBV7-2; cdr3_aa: CASRTGAGTDTQYF; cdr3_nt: TGTGCCAGCAGGACAGGGGCAGGGACAGATACGCAGTATTTT
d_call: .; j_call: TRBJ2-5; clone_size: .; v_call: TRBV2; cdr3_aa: CASSEAGAQWGTQYF; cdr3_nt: TGTGCCAGCAGTGAAGCTGGGGCTCAATGGGGGACCCAGTACTTC
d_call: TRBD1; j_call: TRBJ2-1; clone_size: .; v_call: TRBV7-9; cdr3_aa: CASSGDRVGRSSYNEQFF; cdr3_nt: TGTGCCAGCAGCGGGGACAGGGTTGGGAGGAGCTCCTACAATGAGCAGTTCTTC
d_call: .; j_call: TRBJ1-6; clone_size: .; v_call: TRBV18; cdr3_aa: CASSPRSESPLHF; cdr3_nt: TGTGCCAGCTCACCACGGAGCGAGTCCCCCCTCCACTTT
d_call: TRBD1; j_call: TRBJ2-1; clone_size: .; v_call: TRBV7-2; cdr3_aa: CASSARTGRSSYNEQFF; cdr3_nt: TGTGCCAGCAGCGCACGGACAGGGCGGAGCTCCTACAATGAGCAGTTCTTC
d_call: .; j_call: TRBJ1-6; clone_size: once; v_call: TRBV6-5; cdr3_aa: CASSYTGGSNSPLHF; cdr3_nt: TGTGCCAGCAGTTACACCGGCGGGAGTAATTCACCCCTCCACTTT
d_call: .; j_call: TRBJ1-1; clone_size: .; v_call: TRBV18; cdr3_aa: CASSTTAPNTEAFF; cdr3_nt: TGTGCCAGCTCAACGACAGCTCCTAACACTGAAGCTTTCTTT
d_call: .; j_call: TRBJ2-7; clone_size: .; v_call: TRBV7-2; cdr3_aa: CASSLGQVSSYEQYF; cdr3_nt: TGTGCCAGCAGCTTAGGGCAGGTTAGCTCCTACGAGCAGTACTTC
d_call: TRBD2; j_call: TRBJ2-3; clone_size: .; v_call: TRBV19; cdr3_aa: CASSILAGGADTQYF; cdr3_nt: TGTGCCAGTAGTATACTAGCGGGAGGGGCAGATACGCAGTATTTT
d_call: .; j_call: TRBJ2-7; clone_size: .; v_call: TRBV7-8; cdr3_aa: CASSPSRRWHEQYF; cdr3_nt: TGTGCCAGCAGCCCTTCTAGGCGTTGGCACGAGCAGTACTTC
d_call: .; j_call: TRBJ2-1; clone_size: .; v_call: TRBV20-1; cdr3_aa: CSASGREAGNNEQFF; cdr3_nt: TGCAGTGCTAGTGGCCGTGAGGCGGGGAACAATGAGCAGTTCTTC
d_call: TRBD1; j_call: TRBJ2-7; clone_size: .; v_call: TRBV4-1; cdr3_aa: CASSQAGGSTLYEQYF; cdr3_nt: TGCGCCAGCAGCCAGGCAGGGGGTTCGACTCTCTACGAGCAGTACTTC
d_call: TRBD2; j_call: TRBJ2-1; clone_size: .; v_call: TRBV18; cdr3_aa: CASSRALARATNEQFF; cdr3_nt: TGTGCCAGCTCACGGGCACTAGCGCGGGCTACCAATGAGCAGTTCTTC
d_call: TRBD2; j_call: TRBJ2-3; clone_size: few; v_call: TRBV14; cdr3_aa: CASSQGMAGGPDTQYF; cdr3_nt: TGTGCCAGCAGCCAAGGTATGGCGGGAGGGCCAGATACGCAGTATTTT
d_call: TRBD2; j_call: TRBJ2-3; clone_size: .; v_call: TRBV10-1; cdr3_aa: CASSAGLAGGADTQYF; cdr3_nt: TGCGCCAGCAGCGCAGGACTAGCGGGAGGTGCAGATACGCAGTATTTT
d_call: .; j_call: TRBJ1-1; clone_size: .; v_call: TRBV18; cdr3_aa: CASSPRTAKNTEAFF; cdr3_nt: TGTGCCAGCTCACCACGGACAGCGAAGAACACTGAAGCTTTCTTT
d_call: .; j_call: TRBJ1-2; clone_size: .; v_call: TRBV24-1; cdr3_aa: CATSNGLYGYTF; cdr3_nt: TGTGCCACCAGTAACGGTTTGTACGGCTACACCTTC
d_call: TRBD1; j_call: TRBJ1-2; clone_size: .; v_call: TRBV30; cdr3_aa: CATGTGGIANYGYTF; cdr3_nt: TGTGCCACCGGGACAGGGGGAATAGCTAACTATGGCTACACCTTC
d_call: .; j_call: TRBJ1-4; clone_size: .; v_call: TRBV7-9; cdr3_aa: CASRKEGSGEKLFF; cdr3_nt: TGTGCCAGCCGGAAGGAGGGATCTGGTGAAAAACTGTTTTTT